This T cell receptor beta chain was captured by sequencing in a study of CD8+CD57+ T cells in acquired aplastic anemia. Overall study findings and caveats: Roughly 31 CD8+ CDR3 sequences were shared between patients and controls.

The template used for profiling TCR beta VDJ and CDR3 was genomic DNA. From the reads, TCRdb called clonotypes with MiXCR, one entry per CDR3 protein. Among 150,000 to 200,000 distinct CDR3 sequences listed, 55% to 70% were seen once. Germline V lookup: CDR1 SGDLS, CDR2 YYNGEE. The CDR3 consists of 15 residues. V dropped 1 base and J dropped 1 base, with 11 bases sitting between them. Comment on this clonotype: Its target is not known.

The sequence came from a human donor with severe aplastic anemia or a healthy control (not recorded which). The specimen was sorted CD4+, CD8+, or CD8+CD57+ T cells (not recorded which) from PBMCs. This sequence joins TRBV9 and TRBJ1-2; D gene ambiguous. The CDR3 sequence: CASSVRREYNYGYTF. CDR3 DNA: TGTGCCAGCAGCGTAAGGAGGGAGTATAACTATGGCTACACCTTC.